The T cell receptor (beta chain) under discussion was sequenced for a study of cytomegalovirus exposure and HLA in healthy donors. Whole-study results and caveats: High sensitivity and specificity were reportedly achieved when the classifier diagnosed cytomegalovirus status.

This clone has a count of ten or more. Its cognate antigen is unknown. Primers included in the PCR were 60 Vbeta and 13 Jbeta primers. Here immunoSEQ multiplex PCR was the method, and the copy in TCRdb shows in-frame clones only, minus some. Seen here are 85,000 to 130,000 clones, about 81% observed once, and the top ten hold less than 3%. Sequencing input: PBMCs. The sequence came from a male donor in good health and CMV-seropositive.

CDR3 coding DNA: TGTGCCAGCAGTTGGGACATCTACGGCGCGAACACTGAAGCTTTCTTT. It yields the protein CASSWDIYGANTEAFF. The gene calls are TRBV5-5 and TRBJ1-1, with D tentatively TRBD1 (6 bases). V was shortened by 5 bases and J by 1 base, with 18 bases between the two germline ends. Germline CDR1 and CDR2: SGHKS and YYEKEE (reference sequence). The CDR3 consists of 16 residues. Full variable domain (missing parts from reference TRBV5-5 and TRBJ1-1): DAGVTQSPTHLIKTRGQQVTLRCSPISGHKSVSWYQQVLGQGPQFIFQYYEKEERGRGNFPDRFSARQFPNYSSELNVNALLLGDSALYLCASSWDIYGANTEAFFGQGTRLTVV.